This T cell receptor beta chain was documented in a study of PD-L1 blockade in urothelial cancer. Remarks on this clone: Its target is unknown.

Spiking of synthetic TCR analog templates was performed in each PCR. Sequencing used immunoSEQ multiplex PCR; TCRdb keeps in-frame clones, though not all of them. The table records 100,000 to 150,000 clones, approximately 84% of them present only once. Time point denoted: pretreatment peripheral blood. Each individual provided 1 to 8 samples (taken pretreatment and on-treatment). Whole-study results and caveats: When measured at 3 weeks, tumor-associated blood clones expanded more in durable-benefit patients.

The sample consisted of PBMCs, taken around atezolizumab (anti-PD-L1) treatment. This sequence originates from a man aged 50-60 years with urothelial cancer.

The CDR3 sequence is CASRRQGGTGELFF. Here the CDR3 DNA reads TGTGCCAGCCGACGACAGGGTGGGACCGGGGAGCTGTTTTTT. This chain connects TRBV19 to TRBJ2-2, with 7 nucleotides matching TRBD1. The CDR3 has 14 residues. V lost 9 bases and J lost 5; bases outside the gene matches: 9. Germline loops: CDR1 LNHDA, CDR2 SQIVND (reference sequence).